This T cell receptor beta chain was recovered during a study of cytomegalovirus exposure and HLA in healthy donors. About the research overall: There were several hundred genotyped donors. Of these, 75% to 90% fell in the genetic ancestry cluster associated with self-reported Caucasian donors.

The CDR3 length is 13 residues. The germline V gene has CDR1 GTSNPN and CDR2 SVGIG (reference sequence). J gave up 4 bases and V 2 bases, and 3 bases lay outside the gene matches. The PCR employed 60 Vbeta primers together with 13 Jbeta primers. The data were produced by immunoSEQ multiplex PCR, yet TCRdb's version contains in-frame clones alone and is incomplete. This table holds 150,000 to 200,000 clones, around 81% found once. The sequence came from a woman younger than 45 in good health and CMV-seropositive. The chain has TRBV30 and TRBJ1-2; TRBD1 agrees at 8 bases. Sequences were obtained from PBMCs. CDR3 DNA: TGTGCCTGGAGTACGGGGACAGGCTATGGCTACACCTTC. Its protein is CAWSTGTGYGYTF.